This T cell receptor beta chain comes out of a study of blood T cell repertoires in COVID-19. Study in general: The study drew acute and convalescent COVID-19 samples from the United States, Italy and Spain.

Measured with immunoSEQ multiplex PCR; TCRdb has only the in-frame clones, and not every one. The repertoire includes about 75,000 clones, 74% of them detected once, and just over 2.5% sits in the top ten. The CDR3 is 13 amino acids. Germline trimming cut 6 bases from V and 12 bases from J; bases unmatched to any gene: 9. In germline, CDR1 is LNHDA, CDR2 SQIVND (reference sequence). The chain joins TRBV19 to TRBJ1-4; 8 bases align to TRBD1. The sequenced sample was peripheral blood. The sequence was obtained from a human donor with acute or convalescent COVID-19. The donor label of this sample is uncertain. CDR3 in DNA: TGTGCCAGTAGGGACAGGGCGTTTGGAGAACTGTTTTTT. Amino acids: CASRDRAFGELFF.